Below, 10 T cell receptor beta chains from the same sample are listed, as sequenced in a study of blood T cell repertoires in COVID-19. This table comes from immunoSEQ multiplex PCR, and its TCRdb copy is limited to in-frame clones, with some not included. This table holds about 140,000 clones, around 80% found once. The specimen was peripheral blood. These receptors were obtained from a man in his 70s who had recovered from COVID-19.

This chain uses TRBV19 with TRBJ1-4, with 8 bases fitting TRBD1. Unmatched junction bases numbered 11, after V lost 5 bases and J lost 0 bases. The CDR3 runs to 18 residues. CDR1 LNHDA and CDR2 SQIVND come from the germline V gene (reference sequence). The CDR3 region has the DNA TGTGCCAGTAGTTTTGAGACAGGGGTGGCCGCAACTAATGAAAAACTGTTTTTT. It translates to CASSFETGVAATNEKLFF.

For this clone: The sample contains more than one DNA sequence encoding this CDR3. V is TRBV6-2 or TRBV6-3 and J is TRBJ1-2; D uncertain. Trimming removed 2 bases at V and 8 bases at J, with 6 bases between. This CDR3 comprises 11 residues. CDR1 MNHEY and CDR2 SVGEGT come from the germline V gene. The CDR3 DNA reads TGTGCCAGCAGTTACCTGAGGGGCTACACCTTC. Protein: CASSYLRGYTF.

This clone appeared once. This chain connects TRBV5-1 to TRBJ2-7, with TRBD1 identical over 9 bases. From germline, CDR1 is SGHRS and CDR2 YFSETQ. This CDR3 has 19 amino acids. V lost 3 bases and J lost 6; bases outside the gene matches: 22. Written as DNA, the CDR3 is TGCGCCAGCAGCTGGAAGACACAGGGGGCTCTATTAGAAGGAGCCGAGCAGTACTTC. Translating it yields CASSWKTQGALLEGAEQYF.

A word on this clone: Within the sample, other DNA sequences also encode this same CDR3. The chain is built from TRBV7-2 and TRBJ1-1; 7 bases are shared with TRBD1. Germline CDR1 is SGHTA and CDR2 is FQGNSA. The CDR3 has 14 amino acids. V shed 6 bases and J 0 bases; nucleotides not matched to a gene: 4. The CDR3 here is CASSRDSLNTEAFF. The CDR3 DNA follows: TGTGCCAGCAGTAGGGACAGCCTGAACACTGAAGCTTTCTTT.

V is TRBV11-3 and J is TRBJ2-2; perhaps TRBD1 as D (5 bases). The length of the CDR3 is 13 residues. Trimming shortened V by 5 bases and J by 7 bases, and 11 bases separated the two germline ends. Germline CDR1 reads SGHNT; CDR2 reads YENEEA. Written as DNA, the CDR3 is TGTGCCAGCAGCACGATGGGGCACGGGGAGCTGTTTTTT. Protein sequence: CASSTMGHGELFF.

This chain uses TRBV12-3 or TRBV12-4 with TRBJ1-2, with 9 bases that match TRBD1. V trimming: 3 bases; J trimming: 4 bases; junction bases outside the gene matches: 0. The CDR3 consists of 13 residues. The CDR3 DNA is TGTGCCAGCAGTTTGACAGGGGGCTATGGCTACACCTTC. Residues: CASSLTGGYGYTF.

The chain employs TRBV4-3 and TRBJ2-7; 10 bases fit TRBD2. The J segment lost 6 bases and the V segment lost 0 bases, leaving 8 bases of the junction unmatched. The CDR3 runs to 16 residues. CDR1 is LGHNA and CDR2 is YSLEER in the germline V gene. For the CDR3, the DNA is TGCGCCAGCAGCCAAGATTCGGCTAGCGGGAGTTTCGAGCAGTACTTC. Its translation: CASSQDSASGSFEQYF.

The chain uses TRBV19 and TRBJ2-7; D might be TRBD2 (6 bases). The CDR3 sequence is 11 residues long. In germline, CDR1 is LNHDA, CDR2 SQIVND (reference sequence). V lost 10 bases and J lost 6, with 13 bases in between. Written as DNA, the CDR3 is TGTGCCATCGGCTCCGGGGGCGAGCAGTACTTC. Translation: CAIGSGGEQYF. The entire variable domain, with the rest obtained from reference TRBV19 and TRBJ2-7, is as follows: DGGITQSPKYLFRKEGQNVTLSCEQNLNHDAMYWYRQDPGQGLRLIYYSQIVNDFQKGDIAEGYSVSREKKESFPLTVTSAQKNPTAFYLCAIGSGGEQYFGPGTRLTVT.

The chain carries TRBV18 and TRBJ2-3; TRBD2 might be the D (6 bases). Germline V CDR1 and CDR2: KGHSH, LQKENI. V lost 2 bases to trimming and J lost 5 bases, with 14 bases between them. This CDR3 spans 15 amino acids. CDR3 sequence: CASSPYTSPGDTQYF. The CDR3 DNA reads TGTGCCAGCTCACCATACACTAGCCCGGGAGATACGCAGTATTTT.

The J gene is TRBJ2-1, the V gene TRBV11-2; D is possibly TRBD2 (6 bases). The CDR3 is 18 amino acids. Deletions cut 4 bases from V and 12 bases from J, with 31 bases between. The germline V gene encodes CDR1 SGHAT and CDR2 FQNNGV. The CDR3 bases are TGTGCCAGCAGCTCGCTCAAACTTAGCCTACTAGCTCGGTCGGCGCAGTTCTTC. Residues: CASSSLKLSLLARSAQFF.